The clone carrying this T cell receptor beta chain was counted only a few times. V was cut by 6 bases and J by 5 bases, with 32 bases left in between. This CDR3 spans 18 amino acids. The germline V gene encodes CDR1 DFQATT and CDR2 SNEGSKA (reference sequence). These data originate in a study of identical twins. TCRdb independently ran MiXCR on the 5' RACE reads; one entry per CDR3 protein. The sample lists a few hundred thousand distinct CDR3 sequences, over 12% seen once, with about 0.47% in the top ten. The data also belong to a second study, concerning yellow fever vaccine responses in identical twins.

This sequence originates from a woman aged 18-29 years in good health. The chain combines TRBV20-1 with TRBJ2-7; D is possibly TRBD2 (6 bases). Specimen: CD4+ T cells sorted from blood. CDR3 bases: TGCAGTGCGTGGGCCTCATACCCACCGACGGGGGATCGCCACGAGCAGTACTTC. Its translation is CSAWASYPPTGDRHEQYF.